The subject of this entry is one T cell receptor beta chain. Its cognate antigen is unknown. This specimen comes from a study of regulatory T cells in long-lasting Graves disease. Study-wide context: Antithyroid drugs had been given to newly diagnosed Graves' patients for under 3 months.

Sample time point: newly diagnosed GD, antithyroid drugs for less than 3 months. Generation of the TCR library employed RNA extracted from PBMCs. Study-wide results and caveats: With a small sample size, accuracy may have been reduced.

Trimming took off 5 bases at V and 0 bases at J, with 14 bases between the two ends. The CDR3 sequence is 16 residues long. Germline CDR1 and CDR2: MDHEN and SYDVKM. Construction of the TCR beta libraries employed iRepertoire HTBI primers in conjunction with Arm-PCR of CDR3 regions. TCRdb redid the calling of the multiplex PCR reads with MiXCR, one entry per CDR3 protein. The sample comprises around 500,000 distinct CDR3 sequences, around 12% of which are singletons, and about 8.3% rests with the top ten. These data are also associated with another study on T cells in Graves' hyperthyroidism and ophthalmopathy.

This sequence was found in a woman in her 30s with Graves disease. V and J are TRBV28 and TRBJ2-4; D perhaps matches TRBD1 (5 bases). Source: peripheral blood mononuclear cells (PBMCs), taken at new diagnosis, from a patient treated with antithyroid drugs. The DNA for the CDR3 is TGTGCCAGCAGTCTAGACAGTTGGCAAGCCAAAAACATTCAGTACTTC. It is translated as CASSLDSWQAKNIQYF.